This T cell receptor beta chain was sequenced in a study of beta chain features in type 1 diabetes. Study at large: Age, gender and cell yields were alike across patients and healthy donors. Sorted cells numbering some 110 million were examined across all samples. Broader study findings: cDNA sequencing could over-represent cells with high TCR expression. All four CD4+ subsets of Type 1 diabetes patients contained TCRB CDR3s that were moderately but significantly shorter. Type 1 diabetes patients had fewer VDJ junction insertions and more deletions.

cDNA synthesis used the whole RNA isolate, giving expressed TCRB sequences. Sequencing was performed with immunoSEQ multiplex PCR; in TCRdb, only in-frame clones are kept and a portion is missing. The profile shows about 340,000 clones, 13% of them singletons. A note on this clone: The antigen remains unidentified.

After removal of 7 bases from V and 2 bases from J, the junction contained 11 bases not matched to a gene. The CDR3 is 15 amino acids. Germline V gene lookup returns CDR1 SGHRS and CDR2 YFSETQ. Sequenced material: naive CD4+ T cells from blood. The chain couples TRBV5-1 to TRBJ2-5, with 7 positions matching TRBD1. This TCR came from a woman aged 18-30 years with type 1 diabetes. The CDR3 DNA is TGCGCCAGCGGTGACGACAGGGCAAATCAAGAGACCCAGTACTTC. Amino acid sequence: CASGDDRANQETQYF. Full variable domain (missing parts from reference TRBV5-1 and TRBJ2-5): KAGVTQTPRYLIKTRGQQVTLSCSPISGHRSVSWYQQTPGQGLQFLFEYFSETQRNKGNFPGRFSGRQFSNSRSEMNVSTLELGDSALYLCASGDDRANQETQYFGPGTRLLVL.